This TCR beta chain was sequenced in a study of T cell responses to AZD1222 COVID-19 vaccine (dated by TCRdb to about 2021). Looking at the study overall: Because spike-specific TCR depth and breadth did not differ between the two schedules, AZD1222 recipients who got a second dose at roughly 4 weeks were pooled with those who got a second dose at roughly 12 weeks. TCR sequencing covered over 230 trial participants: nearly 210 given two doses of AZD1222 and about 26 given two doses of MenACWY control vaccine. Trial participants were enrolled into age subgroups of 18-55, 56-69 and 70-plus years, which contained around 140, 26 and 57 TCR-sequenced participants, respectively. The paper as a whole reports these results and caveats: Vaccine-associated CD4 TCRs spanned the whole spike protein, with dominant responses in regions 160-218 and 743-854. After two AZD1222 doses, both the breadth and the depth of spike-specific TCRs were significantly higher than at day 0 and than in MenACWY recipients. Most participants were white British and females outnumbered males, and the authors suggested that clonal diversity may have been underestimated. Conclusions about previously exposed vaccinees were limited because only five to seven AZD1222 recipients were SARS-CoV-2 seropositive at baseline. Nearly half of unique spike-specific TCRs reportedly recognized epitopes outside regions mutated in the B.1.351 and B.1.1.7 variants. In the small 56-69-year group, the increase in depth fell short of significance, most likely because of low power. Because no day 14 peak-response samples were available, repertoires were characterized only after the peak T cell response.

Turning to this clone: Which antigen it targets is not known. There are no base qualities to consult, and no much larger clone falls within one base.

The CDR3 regions of human TCRbeta chains were subjected to immunosequencing. The paper's processing steps were these. TCRs in the repertoires were matched against a reference library of SARS-CoV-2-specific TCRs that had been generated with the MIRA antigen-specificity platform. Breadth meant the fraction of unique TCRs that were SARS-CoV-2-associated, whereas depth meant the fraction of total T cells that were SARS-CoV-2-associated. Each spike-specific TCR was assigned to its reactive spike region and to a CD4 or CD8 class using the MIRA data. Log10-transformed breadth and depth values were compared by one-way ANOVA with Sidak's multiple comparisons tests. Here the immuneACCESS table is served through TCRdb, limited to in-frame sequences with V and J called. Missing clones are a known gap in these copies; in checked studies unresolved V genes cover under half, and the rest lacks a known reason. V and J calls and clone size are given by that table; D and trimming were obtained from the DNA. Present in this sample are approximately 130,000 clones, around 90% of which were seen just once. The top ten hold 5.4% of the sample.

V loses 7 bases, J loses 0 bases, and the germline ends lie 12 bases apart. Its CDR3 holds 13 amino acids, cysteine through phenylalanine. Left in the record is the CDR3 DNA by itself, 39 bases read in frame from the first base. CDR1 and CDR2, looked up from the germline V gene, are SQVTM and ANQGSEA. The sample's time point label, in plain terms: baseline before first vaccination. Samples from vaccinated people were obtained from the UK trials COV001 and COV002, which included a single-blind randomized controlled phase 2/3 trial of AZD1222 (ChAdOx1 nCoV-19) in healthy adults. Trial participant PBMC samples were collected at day 0 and day 28 after the second dose for TCRbeta chain sequencing.

The receptor was isolated from an adult in good health. The V and J genes are TRBV29-1 and TRBJ1-1, with TRBD1 as a weak D call on 5 bases. The sample was peripheral blood, taken on day 0 of AZD1222 vaccination. The CDR3 here reads CSGRQLMNTEAFF. The nucleotide sequence reads TGCAGCGGTAGACAGCTCATGAACACTGAAGCTTTCTTT.